This T cell receptor beta chain is from a study of T cell responses to AZD1222 COVID-19 vaccine. Findings and caveats of the study: Donors, mostly white British, included more females; clonal diversity was possibly underestimated. Elevations in Spike-specific TCR breadth and depth followed administration of two AZD1222 doses.

The germline V and J ends were trimmed by 2 bases and 4 bases, with 8 bases remaining between them. This CDR3 contains 13 residues. Looked up from germline, CDR1 is LNHDA and CDR2 is SQIVND (reference sequence). The protocol was immunoSEQ multiplex PCR, while the TCRdb copy is restricted to in-frame clones and leaves out a portion. The repertoire holds about 120,000 clones, with roughly four fifths as singletons. A single count supports this clone. Its specificity is not known. This TCR derives from an adult in good health. The V and J genes are TRBV19 and TRBJ1-1; D might be TRBD1 (6 bases). Sequencing was performed on peripheral blood, taken on day 0 of AZD1222 vaccination. CDR3 coding DNA: TGTGCCAGTAGTATAAGGGGGGTCACTGAAGCTTTCTTT. Its protein product is CASSIRGVTEAFF.